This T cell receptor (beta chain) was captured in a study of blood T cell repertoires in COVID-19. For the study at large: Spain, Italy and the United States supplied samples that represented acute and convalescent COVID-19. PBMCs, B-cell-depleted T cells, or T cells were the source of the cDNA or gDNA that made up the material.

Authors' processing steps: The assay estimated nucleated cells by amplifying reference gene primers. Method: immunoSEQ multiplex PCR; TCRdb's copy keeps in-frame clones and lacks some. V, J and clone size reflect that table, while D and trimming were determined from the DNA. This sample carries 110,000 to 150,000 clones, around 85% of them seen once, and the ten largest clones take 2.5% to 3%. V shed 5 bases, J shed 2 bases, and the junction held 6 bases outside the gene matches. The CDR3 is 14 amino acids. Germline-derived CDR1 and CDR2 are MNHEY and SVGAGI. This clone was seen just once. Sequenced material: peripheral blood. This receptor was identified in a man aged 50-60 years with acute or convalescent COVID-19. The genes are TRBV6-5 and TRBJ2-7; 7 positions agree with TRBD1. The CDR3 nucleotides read TGTGCCAGCAGTCAAAAGACAGGGCCCTACGAGCAGTACTTC. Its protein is CASSQKTGPYEQYF.